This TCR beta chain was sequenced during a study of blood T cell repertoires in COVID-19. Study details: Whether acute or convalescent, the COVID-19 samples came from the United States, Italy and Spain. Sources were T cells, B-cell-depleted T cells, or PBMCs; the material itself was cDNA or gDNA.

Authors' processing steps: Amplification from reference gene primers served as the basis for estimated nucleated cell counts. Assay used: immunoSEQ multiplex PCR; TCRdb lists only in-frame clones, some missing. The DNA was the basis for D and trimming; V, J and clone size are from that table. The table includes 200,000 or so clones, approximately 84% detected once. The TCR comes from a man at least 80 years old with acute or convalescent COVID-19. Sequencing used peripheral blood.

This CDR3 reads CASSARRAYEQYF. CDR3 sequence (DNA): TGTGCCAGCAGTGCCAGGCGGGCCTACGAGCAGTACTTC. The chain is built from TRBV2 and TRBJ2-7, with TRBD2 as a possible D gene (5 bases). Germline loops: CDR1 SNHLY, CDR2 FYNNEI. V was pared by 4 bases and J by 2 bases, with 9 bases between. This CDR3 is built from 13 residues.